A single sample is the source of the 17 T cell receptor beta chains below, sequenced in a study of CD8+ T cells in alopecia areata. The treatment: oral pan-JAK inhibitor, 5-10 mg twice daily. TCR sequencing used cDNA made by reverse transcription of extracted RNA. Sequencing was performed with immunoSEQ multiplex PCR; in TCRdb, only in-frame clones are kept and a portion is missing. The data hold over 200,000 clones, with 64% observed a single time. The sample was CD4+ T cells sorted from blood, taken at week 4, from a patient treated with tofacitinib. The receptors originated from a human donor with alopecia areata.

The chain joins TRBV20-1 to TRBJ2-7, with D hard to call. CDR3 size: 11 residues. The germline V gene has CDR1 DFQATT and CDR2 SNEGSKA (reference sequence). Trimming removed 0 bases from V and 8 bases from J, with 8 bases in between. In nucleotides, the CDR3 is TGCAGTGCTAGAGATTTTCCGCAGCAGTACTTC. Its protein product is CSARDFPQQYF.

This chain joins TRBV5-1 and TRBJ1-2, with 8 bases aligning to TRBD1. Unmatched junction bases numbered 5, after V lost 2 bases and J lost 5 bases. Germline CDR1 and CDR2: SGHRS and YFSETQ. The CDR3 has 14 amino acids. Here the CDR3 reads CASSFDRGPYGYTF. The CDR3 nucleotides read TGCGCCAGCAGCTTCGACAGGGGACCTTATGGCTACACCTTC.

The V and J genes are TRBV11-3 and TRBJ2-3; 7 positions agree with TRBD1. The CDR3 extends over 17 amino acids. V gave up 0 bases and J gave up 7 bases; unmatched junction bases: 13. Germline assignment: CDR1 SGHNT and CDR2 YENEEA. CDR3 DNA: TGTGCCAGCAGCTTAGAGTATTCGGGACAGCCACGGCATACGCAGTATTTT. It encodes CASSLEYSGQPRHTQYF.

This clone appeared once. This chain connects TRBV29-1 to TRBJ1-4, with a possible D match to TRBD1 (6 bases). The germline gives CDR1 SQVTM, CDR2 ANQGSEA. V shed 1 base and J shed 7 bases, with 10 bases lying between them. CDR3 length: 13 amino acids. The CDR3 reads CSVEAGGGEKLFF. As DNA, the CDR3 is TGCAGCGTTGAAGCTGGGGGCGGTGAAAAACTGTTTTTT.

Here the CDR3 DNA reads TGTGCCAGCAGTTGGCGGGGGCCAGGGGAGACCCAGTACTTC. Amino acids: CASSWRGPGETQYF. The V call is TRBV6-1, the J call TRBJ2-5; TRBD2 is a possible D gene (7 bases). Trimming took off 5 bases at V and 5 bases at J, with 15 bases between the two ends. CDR1 and CDR2 from the germline V gene are MNHNS and SASEGT. This CDR3 contains 14 residues.

This chain joins TRBV30 and TRBJ2-7, with TRBD1 matching 10 bases. Germline CDR1 and CDR2: GTSNPN and SVGIG (reference sequence). V was pared by 3 bases and J by 7 bases, with 9 bases of the junction left unmatched. The CDR3 length is 14 residues. The CDR3 loop reads CAWSPGTGVREQYF. In DNA, the CDR3 is TGTGCCTGGAGCCCCGGGACAGGGGTCAGGGAGCAGTACTTC.

The chain is built from TRBV7-2 and TRBJ2-3; perhaps TRBD1 as D (5 bases). Germline lookup yields CDR1 SGHTA and CDR2 FQGNSA. CDR3 length: 13 amino acids. The ends were cut back, 2 bases at V and 5 bases at J, with 8 bases in the middle. The CDR3 reads CASSLQGLDTQYF. CDR3 coding DNA: TGTGCCAGCAGCTTACAGGGTCTAGATACGCAGTATTTT.

The genes are TRBV12-1 and TRBJ2-7. TRBV12-1 is tagged as a pseudogene. This CDR3 contains 15 residues. CDR3 sequence: CASSCSGTDSYEQYF. CDR3 DNA sequence: TGTGCCAGCAGCTGCTCCGGGACGGACTCCTACGAGCAGTACTTC.

Details on this clone: The same CDR3 also results from other DNA sequences found in this sample. This sequence joins TRBV5-1 and TRBJ2-7; D unclear. The germline V and J ends were trimmed by 0 bases and 2 bases, with 3 bases remaining between them. CDR3 size: 12 residues. From germline, CDR1 is SGHRS and CDR2 YFSETQ. The CDR3 is CASSLDTYEQYF. CDR3 coding DNA: TGCGCCAGCAGCTTGGACACCTACGAGCAGTACTTC.

The chain employs TRBV4-3 and TRBJ2-5; 7 positions agree with TRBD2. Germline assignment: CDR1 LGHNA and CDR2 YSLEER. V lost 5 bases to trimming and J lost 5 bases; unmatched junction nucleotides: 8. CDR3 size: 14 residues. For the CDR3, the DNA is TGCGCCAGCAGCTACGGGACTACGTTCGAGACCCAGTACTTC. Its protein is CASSYGTTFETQYF.

The chain links TRBV30 to TRBJ1-4, with 7 nucleotides matching TRBD1. With V trimmed by 2 bases and J by 10 bases, 16 bases remained unmatched. Germline V gene lookup returns CDR1 GTSNPN and CDR2 SVGIG (reference sequence). The CDR3 spans 16 residues. For the CDR3, the DNA is TGTGCCTGGAGTCCTTCGCGGACAGGATTTTTTGGAAAACTGTTTTTT. Protein sequence: CAWSPSRTGFFGKLFF.

This clone has only one observation. The chain couples TRBV18 to TRBJ1-1; D unclear. CDR1 KGHSH and CDR2 LQKENI come from the germline V gene. The germline V and J ends were trimmed by 3 bases and 1 base, with 12 bases remaining between them. This CDR3 has 15 residues. The CDR3 loop is CASSPLGGQNTEAFF. The CDR3, as DNA: TGTGCCAGCTCACCGTTGGGCGGGCAGAACACTGAAGCTTTCTTT. The full variable domain, completed using reference TRBV18 and TRBJ1-1, is NAGVMQNPRHLVRRRGQEARLRCSPMKGHSHVYWYRQLPEEGLKFMVYLQKENIIDESGMPKERFSAEFPKEGPSILRIQQVVRGDSAAYFCASSPLGGQNTEAFFGQGTRLTVV.

This clone was found a few times. This rearrangement joins TRBV30 to TRBJ1-4; 7 positions agree with TRBD1. Germline V gives CDR1 GTSNPN, CDR2 SVGIG (reference sequence). V trimming: 0 bases; J trimming: 4 bases; junction bases outside the gene matches: 5. CDR3 length equals 15 residues. The CDR3 nucleotides are TGTGCCTGGAGTGTAAGGACAGGCCTTAATGAAAAACTGTTTTTT. It is translated as CAWSVRTGLNEKLFF. Full variable domain (rest looked up from reference TRBV30 and TRBJ1-4): SQTIHQWPATLVQPVGSPLSLECTVEGTSNPNLYWYRQAAGRGLQLLFYSVGIGQISSEVPQNLSASRPQDRQFILSSKKLLLSDSGFYLCAWSVRTGLNEKLFFGSGTQLSVL.

This sequence joins TRBV29-1 and TRBJ2-4; D not resolved. The CDR3 is 11 amino acids. Trimming left V 4 bases short and J 3 bases short, with 4 bases between. Germline V lookup: CDR1 SQVTM, CDR2 ANQGSEA. CDR3 coding DNA: TGCAGCGTTGTGGGCAAAAACATTCAGTACTTC. This gives the protein CSVVGKNIQYF.

The chain couples TRBV7-3 to TRBJ2-5; 8 nucleotides match TRBD1. CDR3 size: 14 residues. V was pared by 1 base and J by 6 bases, with 4 bases of the junction left unmatched. Germline CDR1 is SGHTA and CDR2 is FQGTGA. The CDR3 bases are TGTGCCAGCAGCTTAAATCAGGGGGCCAAGACCCAGTACTTC. The encoded protein is CASSLNQGAKTQYF.

The rearrangement joins TRBV7-9 to TRBJ2-5, with D unclear. Looked up from germline, CDR1 is SEHNR and CDR2 is FQNEAQ (reference sequence). The germline V and J ends were trimmed by 7 bases and 1 base, with 4 bases remaining between them. This CDR3 region has 11 residues. The CDR3 is CASTFQETQYF. CDR3 in DNA: TGTGCCAGCACCTTCCAAGAGACCCAGTACTTC.

The chain couples TRBV15 to TRBJ1-2; D is possibly TRBD1 (6 bases). In germline, CDR1 is LNHNV, CDR2 YYDKDF (reference sequence). V lost 0 bases, J lost 5 bases, and 13 bases lay in between. The length of the CDR3 is 15 residues. Here the CDR3 reads CATSRDRTVGYGYTF. CDR3 in DNA: TGTGCCACCAGCAGAGATCGGACAGTCGGATATGGCTACACCTTC. The full variable domain, in which reference TRBV15 and TRBJ1-2 provide the parts outside the CDR3, is DAMVIQNPRYQVTQFGKPVTLSCSQTLNHNVMYWYQQKSSQAPKLLFHYYDKDFNNEADTPDNFQSRRPNTSFCFLDIRSPGLGDTAMYLCATSRDRTVGYGYTFGSGTRLTVV.